The 15 T cell receptor beta chains reported below all come from one sample, sequenced in a study of cytomegalovirus exposure and HLA in healthy donors. PCR was performed using 60 Vbeta and 13 Jbeta primers. Measured with immunoSEQ multiplex PCR; TCRdb has only the in-frame clones, and not every one. The table shows under 200,000 clones, with roughly three quarters occurring only once. Sequences were obtained from PBMCs. Source of these receptors: a male donor in good health and CMV-seropositive.

The J gene is TRBJ1-3, the V gene TRBV30; D gene ambiguous. V was cut by 3 bases and J by 0 bases, with 9 bases left in between. CDR1 and CDR2 from the germline V gene are GTSNPN and SVGIG (reference sequence). The CDR3 runs 14 residues. The DNA of the CDR3 is TGTGCCTGGAGCATCCGGGGCTCTGGAAACACCATATATTTT. It codes for CAWSIRGSGNTIYF.

With respect to this clone: In the same sample, other DNA sequences code for this CDR3. The chain combines TRBV9 with TRBJ1-1, with 8 bases fitting TRBD1. Germline CDR1 and CDR2: SGDLS and YYNGEE. The CDR3 covers 14 residues. V was pared by 8 bases and J by 3 bases, with 9 bases of the junction left unmatched. This chain's CDR3 is CASSSTGGHTEAFF. For the CDR3, the DNA is TGTGCCAGTAGCTCCACAGGGGGGCACACTGAAGCTTTCTTT.

This chain uses TRBV4-3 with TRBJ2-7, with D perhaps TRBD1 (6 bases). Deletions cut 1 base from V and 2 bases from J, with 12 bases between. Germline V CDR1 and CDR2: LGHNA, YSLEER. This CDR3 comprises 15 residues. This CDR3 reads CASSQAWTETYEQYF. As DNA, the CDR3 is TGCGCCAGCAGCCAAGCTTGGACAGAAACCTACGAGCAGTACTTC.

The count of this clone is one. V and J are TRBV29-1 and TRBJ2-7, with 9 nucleotides matching TRBD1. V gave up 4 bases and J gave up 2 bases; unmatched junction bases: 6. This CDR3 has 14 residues. CDR1 and CDR2 (germline): SQVTM, ANQGSEA. This CDR3 reads CSVVTRDRAYEQYF. The CDR3 region has the DNA TGCAGCGTTGTAACCCGGGACAGGGCCTACGAGCAGTACTTC.

This chain connects TRBV7-2 to TRBJ2-2; TRBD1 matches at 8 bases. The junction had 8 bases not matched to a gene; V was cut back by 7 bases and J by 1 base. The CDR3 is 16 residues long. Germline CDR1 and CDR2: SGHTA and FQGNSA. CDR3 region: CASTSDRGWNTGELFF. In DNA, the CDR3 is TGTGCCAGCACCTCCGACAGGGGATGGAACACCGGGGAGCTGTTTTTT. Full variable domain (remainder filled in from reference TRBV7-2 and TRBJ2-2): GAGVSQSPSNKVTEKGKDVELRCDPISGHTALYWYRQSLGQGLEFLIYFQGNSAPDKSGLPSDRFSAERTGGSVSTLTIQRTQQEDSAVYLCASTSDRGWNTGELFFGEGSRLTVL.

The J gene is TRBJ1-1, the V gene TRBV6-6, with 10 bases that match TRBD1. The CDR3 loop spans 14 amino acids. The V segment lost 2 bases and the J segment 8 bases; nucleotides outside the gene matches: 5. In germline, CDR1 is MNHNY, CDR2 SVGAGI (reference sequence). The CDR3 loop is CASSYPGQGPEAFF. The CDR3 DNA reads TGTGCCAGCAGTTACCCGGGACAGGGGCCCGAAGCTTTCTTT.

V and J are TRBV10-1 and TRBJ2-1; maybe TRBD1 (6 bases). The V gene's germline CDR1 is WNHNN and CDR2 SYGVQD (reference sequence). Trimming took 6 bases from V and 2 from J, leaving 20 bases between them. The CDR3 is 17 residues long. The CDR3, as DNA: TGCGCCAGCAGGCTTCCTTCTGGACAGTTGGCCTACAATGAGCAGTTCTTC. Protein sequence: CASRLPSGQLAYNEQFF.

The rearrangement uses TRBV29-1 and TRBJ2-4; 8 bases align to TRBD1. Germline-derived CDR1 and CDR2 are SQVTM and ANQGSEA. J was trimmed by 6 bases and V by 7 bases; bases with no gene match: 8. The CDR3 has 13 residues. CDR3 residues: CSAVDRDLNIQYF. CDR3 in DNA: TGCAGCGCTGTGGACAGGGACCTAAACATTCAGTACTTC. Looking up the rest from reference TRBV29-1 and TRBJ2-4 gives the full variable domain: SAVISQKPSRDICQRGTSLTIQCQVDSQVTMMFWYRQQPGQSLTLIATANQGSEATYESGFVIDKFPISRPNLTFSTLTVSNMSPEDSSIYLCSAVDRDLNIQYFGAGTRLSVL.

CDR3 sequence reads: CASSLSSGATTEAFF. The CDR3 nucleotides read TGTGCCAGCAGTTTATCGTCAGGGGCGACAACTGAAGCTTTCTTT. The chain combines TRBV27 with TRBJ1-1; maybe TRBD1 (6 bases). The CDR3 length is 15 residues. Germline loops: CDR1 MNHEY, CDR2 SMNVEV (reference sequence). The V end was cut by 0 bases, the J end by 5 bases, with 13 bases between.

The rearrangement uses TRBV7-8 and TRBJ2-3; TRBD1 agrees at 7 bases. Looked up from germline, CDR1 is SGHVS and CDR2 is FQNEAQ. The CDR3 has 15 amino acids. V trimming: 3 bases; J trimming: 2 bases; junction bases outside the gene matches: 5. The CDR3 sequence is CASSFSDRVTDTQYF. The DNA for the CDR3 is TGTGCCAGCAGCTTCAGTGACAGGGTCACAGATACGCAGTATTTT.

The chain joins TRBV10-3 to TRBJ2-3; D gene ambiguous. Germline assignment: CDR1 ENHRY and CDR2 SYGVKD. V lost 7 bases and J 4 bases, leaving 12 bases between the germline ends. The CDR3 extends over 13 amino acids. CDR3 in amino acids: CAIKSQTSDTQYF. CDR3 nucleotide sequence: TGTGCCATCAAGTCGCAAACTTCAGATACGCAGTATTTT.

The J gene is TRBJ2-7, the V gene TRBV19; D ambiguous. This CDR3 has 12 residues. The V and J ends lost 5 bases and 0 bases respectively, with 5 bases between them. From germline, CDR1 is LNHDA and CDR2 SQIVND (reference sequence). Written as DNA, the CDR3 is TGTGCCAGTAGTGCTAGCTCCTACGAGCAGTACTTC. Translation gives CASSASSYEQYF.

The chain employs TRBV6-5 and TRBJ2-4, with a weak D call TRBD1 (6 bases). The ends were cut back, 2 bases at V and 4 bases at J, with 9 bases in the middle. This CDR3 has 14 residues. The germline gives CDR1 MNHEY, CDR2 SVGAGI. The chain's CDR3 is CASSYVGQKNIQYF. CDR3 in DNA: TGTGCCAGCAGTTACGTCGGACAGAAAAACATTCAGTACTTC.

This clone came up once. The chain employs TRBV19 and TRBJ1-5, with 7 positions matching TRBD1. The CDR3 runs 15 residues. The V and J ends lost 5 bases and 6 bases, in that order; junction bases with no gene match: 10. CDR1 and CDR2 from the germline V gene are LNHDA and SQIVND (reference sequence). The CDR3 DNA sequence: TGTGCCAGTAGTCTCCAACAGGGGACGGGTCAGCCCCAGCATTTT. Translating it yields CASSLQQGTGQPQHF.

In this sample, this clone turned up once. The chain recombines TRBV10-2 with TRBJ2-7, with TRBD1 matching over 7 bases. Germline values: CDR1 WSHSY, CDR2 SAAADI. This CDR3 is 13 amino acids long. V shed 8 bases, J shed 1 base, and the junction held 5 bases outside the gene matches. CDR3 protein: CASSEGASYEQYF. The DNA for the CDR3 is TGCGCCAGCTCAGAGGGGGCGTCCTACGAGCAGTACTTC.